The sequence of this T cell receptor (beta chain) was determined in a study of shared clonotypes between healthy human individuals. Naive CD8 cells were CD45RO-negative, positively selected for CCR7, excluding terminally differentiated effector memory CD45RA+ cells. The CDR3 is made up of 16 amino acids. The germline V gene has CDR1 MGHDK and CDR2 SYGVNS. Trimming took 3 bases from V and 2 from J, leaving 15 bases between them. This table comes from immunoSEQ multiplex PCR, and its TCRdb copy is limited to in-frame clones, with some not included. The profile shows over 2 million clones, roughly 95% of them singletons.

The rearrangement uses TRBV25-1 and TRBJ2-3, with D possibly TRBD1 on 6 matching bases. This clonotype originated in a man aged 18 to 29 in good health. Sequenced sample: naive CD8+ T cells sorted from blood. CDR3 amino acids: CASSEWTEASTDTQYF. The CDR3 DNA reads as TGTGCCAGCAGTGAGTGGACAGAGGCCTCCACAGATACGCAGTATTTT.